The TCR beta chain under discussion was sequenced for a study of OX40 agonist ivuxolimab in advanced cancers. Broadly, across the study: Ivuxolimab was a fully human IgG2 agonistic monoclonal antibody targeting the costimulatory receptor OX40 (CD134). Prior anti-PD-1, anti-PD-L1 or anti-CTLA-4 therapy was permitted, and checkpoint inhibitors had been received by around 40% of dose-escalation patients. Intravenous ivuxolimab was administered to patients every 2 weeks at six dose levels: 0.01, 0.1, 0.3, 1.5, 3 and 10 mg/kg. The purpose of peripheral TCRbeta sequencing was to test whether ivuxolimab changed TCR sequence diversity and led to clonal T-cell expansion. Among the roughly 50 dose-escalation patients, around 20 had hepatocellular carcinoma, about 15 melanoma, 9 renal cell carcinoma and 9 head and neck cancer. The paper covers the monotherapy dose-escalation part of the phase I ivuxolimab trial, which included N ≈ 50 patients. Partial responses occurred in three dose-escalation patients, of whom one had hepatocellular carcinoma and two had cutaneous melanoma. The dose-escalation cohort was 82.7% male with a mean age of about 58 years, ranging from roughly 23 to 90. Overall study outcomes, separate from this receptor: Low levels of normalized T-cell clonal expansion were also shown by some nonresponding patients. After ivuxolimab, expanded clones were on average more numerous among CD8+ T cells than among CD4+ T cells. In the 0.1-3.0 mg/kg groups, partial responders were among the patients with the lowest normalized peripheral clonal expansion, particularly in CD8+ T cells. At doses of 0.1 to 3.0 mg/kg, clonal expansion of both CD4+ and CD8+ blood T cells was observed from baseline to week 6. The antigen specificity of the peripheral T cells that underwent clonal expansion was not determined.

Patients with autoimmune disease history or receiving systemic immunosuppression were excluded from the trial. Peripheral blood for TCR sequencing was collected from all dose cohorts at baseline, on cycle 4 day 1, and on cycle 7 day 1. The samples were drawn from a first-in-human, open-label, multicenter phase I dose-escalation trial of ivuxolimab. Adults with locally advanced or metastatic head and neck squamous cell, hepatocellular, melanoma or renal cell carcinoma were enrolled in the trial. Before TCR sequencing, CD4+ T cells and CD8+ T cells were sorted from peripheral blood as separate populations. About this clone: It has no known antigen specificity. No qualities accompany the bases; no much larger clone lies one base away.

Taken from the germline V gene, the CDR1 and CDR2 loops are MNHNS and SASEGT. Taken from cysteine to phenylalanine, the CDR3 has 15 residues. Of all the DNA, just the CDR3 is kept, 45 bases in frame from base 1. V gives up 8 bases and J gives up 4 bases, and the segment between their germline ends measures 20 bases. Genomic DNA was extracted from sorted cells for sequencing of the TCRbeta CDR3 region. The immunoSEQ Assay was used for sequencing of TCRbeta CDR3 regions. TCRdb provides this immuneACCESS table in a form limited to in-frame rearrangements. Some clones are lacking; in checked studies, under half of them reflect an unresolved V gene, and why the rest are absent is not known. This sample comprises tens of thousands of clones, about nine tenths of them detected only once. Jointly, the top ten make up approximately 10% of the sample.

This material consisted of CD4+ or CD8+ T cells sorted from blood, taken in a trial of the OX40 agonist ivuxolimab. This receptor was obtained from an adult with an advanced solid tumor such as melanoma, head and neck, liver or kidney cancer. The sequence links TRBV6-1 to TRBJ1-1; perhaps TRBD1 is the D gene, with 5 bases matching. The CDR3 is CASDAGPEGTTEAFF. The nucleotides are TGTGCCAGCGACGCCGGGCCCGAGGGGACCACTGAAGCTTTCTTT.